A selection of T cell receptor beta chains follows, all from one sample in a study of T cell repertoires in cytomegalovirus infection. These TCRs are of unknown antigen specificity. One entry per CDR3 protein results from TCRdb running MiXCR on the reads. The repertoire includes about 360,000 distinct CDR3 sequences, about a third of them detected once, and 13% sits in the top ten. The source material was cultured PBMCs, sampled from culture after CMV antigen stimulation. These receptors came from a human donor in good health (CMV status not recorded). Some clones in this sample may be carry-over from other donors' samples. The CDR3 runs from the conserved cysteine through the conserved F or W. The size of a clone is reported for some rows only, either as once, few or many, or as a class for expanded clones.

few	24	TRBV7-9	CASRYSKAPATQTGSGTSTDTQYF
NA	15	TRBV7-8	CASSVRDTYSYEQYF
NA	16	TRBV5-1	CASSPRPGQVNTEAFF
many	15	TRBV11-3	CASSFSGRNTDTQYF
many	16	TRBV7-2	CASSERQGVGNQPQHF
many	16	TRBV10-3	CAISGYVSGRSNEQFF
many	16	TRBV7-9	CASSPGQGTLDSPLHF
once	15	TRBV5-4	CASSLWWDRNTEAFF
many	17	TRBV20-1	CSARPFKLGEGGDTQYF
few	15	TRBV4-2	CASSQEGTEGNTIYF
NA	13	TRBV12-3/TRBV12-4	CASKTDSGNTIYF
NA	18	TRBV29-1	CSDEDENRAQFSYNEQFF